The TCR beta chain under discussion was sequenced for a study of blood T cell repertoires in COVID-19. Adults between about 18 and 89 years of age took part from 24 US areas. Categorization into cohorts depended on clinical history that participants reported. TCRdb's copy holds only in-frame clones and misses some; the assay was immunoSEQ multiplex PCR. This table has approximately 120,000 clones, 80% to 85% appearing once. From germline, CDR1 is SNHLY and CDR2 FYNNEI. With 1 base removed from V and 1 base from J, the gap between germline ends came to 13 bases. CDR3 length: 16 residues. The receptor's source is a man aged 25-45 years who had recovered from COVID-19. The chain combines TRBV2 with TRBJ1-1; D perhaps matches TRBD1 (6 bases). Sequencing was done on a sample of PBMCs or T cells enriched from blood (not recorded which). This chain's CDR3 is CASSEVTWDTNTEAFF. In DNA, the CDR3 is TGTGCCAGCAGTGAAGTTACATGGGACACGAACACTGAAGCTTTCTTT.